The 20 T cell receptor beta chains presented below share a single source sample, sequenced in a study of Graves' ophthalmopathy and Graves' hyperthyroidism. Amplification of TCR beta CDR3 regions used RNA transcripts. First-round RT-PCR relied on HTBI primers, and a second-round multiplex PCR came next. One entry per CDR3 protein results from TCRdb running MiXCR on the multiplex PCR reads. This table has 660,000 or so distinct CDR3 sequences, over 40% appearing once. The sample consisted of peripheral blood. These receptors came from an adult man with Graves' ophthalmopathy.

The chain joins TRBV29-1 to TRBJ2-7; 9 bases are shared with TRBD2. Germline values: CDR1 SQVTM, CDR2 ANQGSEA. The CDR3 consists of 13 residues. After removal of 5 bases from V and 7 bases from J, the junction contained 9 bases not matched to a gene. The CDR3, as DNA: TGCAGCGTTCTCCTAGCGGGAAACAGGGAGCAGTACTTC. Translation: CSVLLAGNREQYF.

The J gene is TRBJ2-5, the V gene TRBV9, with a possible D match to TRBD2 (6 bases). TRBJ2-1 explains the end of the DNA better; the J call may be wrong. Per germline, CDR1 SGDLS and CDR2 YYNGEE. CDR3 length: 13 amino acids. The chain's CDR3 is CASSVGLNNEQFF. In nucleotides, the CDR3 is TGTGCCAGCAGCGTTGGACTAAACAATGAGCAGTTCTTC.

This clonotype showed up just once. This CDR3 is missing its conserved last phenylalanine or tryptophan, likely due to a read error. The DNA is left out, because the CDR3 cannot be placed on it with certainty; the CDR3 is given as TCRdb lists it. The rearrangement links TRBV29-1 to TRBJ2-6; TRBD1 reflects the table's D call only, with no check against the DNA. CDR1 SQVTM and CDR2 ANQGSEA come from the germline V gene. The length of the CDR3 is 10 amino acids, counting both ends. The CDR3 loop reads CSGRGTGGLT.

This clonotype was recorded at least ten times. This rearrangement joins TRBV7-9 to TRBJ1-1; no reliable D call. CDR3 size: 15 residues. V dropped 2 bases and J dropped 2 bases, with 12 bases sitting between them. CDR1 is SEHNR, CDR2 FQNEAQ, per germline (reference sequence). CDR3 nucleotide sequence: TGTGCCAGCAGCTTATTGGTGTGGGGAAACACTGAAGCTTTCTTT. It yields the protein CASSLLVWGNTEAFF.

In this sample, this clonotype turned up a few times. This chain joins TRBV12-3 or TRBV12-4 and TRBJ2-6; D not resolved. CDR3 size: 15 residues. V shed 6 bases and J shed 0 bases, with 9 bases lying between them. In DNA, the CDR3 is TGTGCCAGCAGAAAAACGGACTCTGGGGCCAACGTCCTGACTTTC. It yields the protein CASRKTDSGANVLTF.

The chain recombines TRBV10-3 with TRBJ2-7; 7 bases agree with TRBD2. The V segment lost 11 bases and the J segment 5 bases; nucleotides outside the gene matches: 9. The germline gives CDR1 ENHRY, CDR2 SYGVKD. CDR3 length: 12 residues. The CDR3 loop reads CALGTAGDEQYF. In DNA form, the CDR3 reads TGTGCCCTCGGGACGGCGGGGGACGAGCAGTACTTC.

A remark on this clonotype: A read error is possible here, since a much larger clone lies one base away. The V gene is TRBV2, the J gene TRBJ2-2; D may match TRBD1 or TRBD2 (5 bases each). CDR3 size: 15 residues. Per the germline V gene, CDR1 is SNHLY and CDR2 is FYNNEI. CDR3 sequence: CASSQQGLGTGELLF. DNA of the CDR3: TGTGCCAGCAGTCAGCAGGGATTAGGCACCGGGGAGCTGCTTTTT.

This clonotype was observed at least ten times. The rearrangement links TRBV19 to TRBJ2-6; 7 bases align to TRBD1. J gave up 1 base and V 6 bases, and 6 bases lay outside the gene matches. The CDR3 is 16 residues long. Germline V gives CDR1 LNHDA, CDR2 SQIVND (reference sequence). Written as DNA, the CDR3 is TGTGCCAGTAGGCCGGGACAGAGTTCTGGGGCCAACGTCCTGACTTTC. This sequence encodes CASRPGQSSGANVLTF. Using reference TRBV19 and TRBJ2-6 for the parts outside the CDR3, the full variable domain is DGGITQSPKYLFRKEGQNVTLSCEQNLNHDAMYWYRQDPGQGLRLIYYSQIVNDFQKGDIAEGYSVSREKKESFPLTVTSAQKNPTAFYLCASRPGQSSGANVLTFGAGSRLTVL.

Ten or more counts support this clonotype. The gene calls are TRBV25-1 and TRBJ1-2, with 9 positions matching TRBD1. The germline gives CDR1 MGHDK, CDR2 SYGVNS. J lost 4 bases, V lost 8 bases, and 17 bases had no gene match. CDR3 length: 17 residues. DNA for the CDR3: TGTGCCAGCTCACCAAGGGAGGGGACAGGGATCGGCTATGGCTACACCTTC. Translated, it gives CASSPREGTGIGYGYTF.

This clonotype was seen many times. J is TRBJ2-7 and V is TRBV10-3, with 7 bases lining up with TRBD1. Germline CDR1 ENHRY, CDR2 SYGVKD. J was trimmed by 6 bases and V by 8 bases; bases with no gene match: 4. The CDR3 sequence is 11 residues long. CDR3 sequence reads: CAIGPGGEQYF. The CDR3 DNA reads TGTGCCATCGGACCAGGGGGCGAGCAGTACTTC.

This chain uses TRBV29-1 with TRBJ1-1, with D unresolved. V dropped 1 base and J dropped 3 bases, with 6 bases sitting between them. The CDR3 length is 12 residues. CDR1 is SQVTM and CDR2 is ANQGSEA in the germline V gene. The CDR3: CSVEGTYTEAFF. The CDR3 DNA reads TGCAGCGTTGAAGGCACATACACTGAAGCTTTCTTT.

Many counts were recorded for this clonotype. The V call is TRBV5-1, the J call TRBJ1-5; D is unclear. Trimming pared 4 bases from V and 7 bases from J, leaving 12 bases between. Germline CDR1 SGHRS, CDR2 YFSETQ. The CDR3 runs 13 residues. The CDR3 loop reads CASSLSLEQPQHF. The CDR3 DNA reads TGCGCCAGCAGCCTTAGTTTGGAACAGCCCCAGCATTTT.

The V call is TRBV2, the J call TRBJ1-1, with 7 bases that match TRBD1. This CDR3 is 13 amino acids long. CDR1 is SNHLY and CDR2 is FYNNEI in the germline V gene. V dropped 7 bases and J dropped 7; count of bases not matched to a gene: 9. The CDR3 here is CASITGAYNEAFF. CDR3 DNA sequence: TGTGCCAGCATCACAGGGGCCTACAATGAAGCTTTCTTT.

This clonotype appeared many times. The chain recombines TRBV5-1 with TRBJ1-1; tentatively, D is TRBD1 (6 bases). The CDR3 length is 15 residues. V was pared by 0 bases and J by 1 base, with 10 bases between. The germline CDR1 and CDR2 sequences are SGHRS and YFSETQ. The CDR3 spells CASSLDRAKNTEAFF. The CDR3 DNA is TGCGCCAGCAGCTTGGACAGGGCTAAGAACACTGAAGCTTTCTTT.

This clonotype has only a few counts. The V call is TRBV7-9, the J call TRBJ2-7; the D is unclear. The length of the CDR3 is 13 residues. The V end lost 5 bases, the J end lost 5 bases, and 13 bases lay between the germline ends. CDR1 SEHNR and CDR2 FQNEAQ come from the germline V gene (reference sequence). Written as DNA, the CDR3 is TGTGCCAGCAGCCCTCCGGACGGCAACGAGCAGTACTTC. The encoded protein is CASSPPDGNEQYF.

This chain joins TRBV7-9 and TRBJ2-2; D not resolved. Trimming left V 8 bases short and J 0 bases short, with 16 bases between. The CDR3 contains 16 residues. Per germline, CDR1 SEHNR and CDR2 FQNEAQ (reference sequence). CDR3 in DNA: TGTGCCAGCTCAAAAATATACCCTCCGAACACCGGGGAGCTGTTTTTT. Translation: CASSKIYPPNTGELFF.

This clonotype was observed many times. At one end, the junction sequence differs from germline, possibly due to a read error. The chain recombines TRBV10-3 with TRBJ2-7; D possibly uses TRBD1 or TRBD2 (5 bases each). Germline V gives CDR1 ENHRY, CDR2 SYGVKD. This CDR3 comprises 15 residues. The CDR3 loop reads CASSGPGRQLYEQYF. The CDR3 DNA reads TGTGCCAGCAGTGGTCCGGGACGGCAACTCTACGAGCAGTACTTC.

This clonotype was seen more than once but under ten times. The chain is built from TRBV3-1 and TRBJ1-5; D is unresolved. Trimming took 4 bases from V and 2 from J, leaving 12 bases between them. This CDR3 is built from 15 residues. Germline V lookup: CDR1 LGHDT, CDR2 YNNKEL (reference sequence). The CDR3 DNA follows: TGTGCCAGCAGCCCAGATTCTTGGGGCAATCAGCCCCAGCATTTT. This gives the protein CASSPDSWGNQPQHF. Together with reference TRBV3-1 and TRBJ1-5, the CDR3 gives the full variable domain: DTAVSQTPKYLVTQMGNDKSIKCEQNLGHDTMYWYKQDSKKFLKIMFSYNNKELIINETVPNRFSPKSPDKAHLNLHINSLELGDSAVYFCASSPDSWGNQPQHFGDGTRLSIL.

About this clonotype itself: Its ends do not fully match the called genes, so a read error is possible. The CDR3 loop is CASGVQQETQYF. CDR3 DNA sequence: TGTGCCAGCGGGGTGCAACAAGAGACCCAGTACTTC. The chain uses TRBV5-1 and TRBJ2-5; 7 nucleotides match TRBD2. CDR1 is SGHRS and CDR2 is YFSETQ in the germline V gene. The CDR3 is 12 amino acids.

The rearrangement links TRBV25-1 to TRBJ1-3; no definite D call. Germline assignment: CDR1 MGHDK and CDR2 SYGVNS. The CDR3 has 13 residues. V lost 6 bases to trimming and J lost 0 bases, with 6 bases between them. CDR3 nucleotide sequence: TGTGCCAGCAGAGCTAACTCTGGAAACACCATATATTTT. This sequence encodes CASRANSGNTIYF.